The rows below give T cell receptor beta chains drawn from one sample of a study of cytomegalovirus exposure and HLA in healthy donors. Profiled with immunoSEQ multiplex PCR; TCRdb holds only in-frame clones, not every one. Found here are about 200,000 clones, around 73% of them singletons; the top ten hold 3.8%. Sample: PBMCs. The receptors stem from a male donor in good health and CMV-seronegative. Both conserved end residues are part of each CDR3. The order of the fields is CDR3 DNA, CDR3 protein, D gene, clone size, V gene, J gene. The D gene is left open where the match is weak. Only some rows state a clone size, as once, few, many or a class for expanded clones.

CDR3 DNA: TGTGCCAGCAGTGCTACGGGTCATGAAAAACTGTTTTTT
CDR3 protein: CASSATGHEKLFF
D gene: NA
clone size: few
V gene: TRBV6-1
J gene: TRBJ1-4

CDR3 DNA: TGCAGCGTTTCAAGGGGTGGGGGGATGGCAGATACGCAGTATTTT
CDR3 protein: CSVSRGGGMADTQYF
D gene: NA
clone size: NA
V gene: TRBV29-1
J gene: TRBJ2-3

CDR3 DNA: TGTGCCAGTAGGACTAGCGGGACGATCTACGAGCAGTACTTC
CDR3 protein: CASRTSGTIYEQYF
D gene: TRBD2
clone size: NA
V gene: TRBV19
J gene: TRBJ2-7

CDR3 DNA: TGCGCCAGCAGCCAAGAATCCGGCAGGGAGGGAGAGACCCAGTACTTC
CDR3 protein: CASSQESGREGETQYF
D gene: TRBD2
clone size: NA
V gene: TRBV4-1
J gene: TRBJ2-5

CDR3 DNA: TGCAGCGTTGGTCCGACAGATACGCAGTATTTT
CDR3 protein: CSVGPTDTQYF
D gene: NA
clone size: few
V gene: TRBV29-1
J gene: TRBJ2-3

CDR3 DNA: TGCGCCAGCAGCCTCCGGGACAGGGGGGTAGCGGGAGAAGAGCAGTACTTC
CDR3 protein: CASSLRDRGVAGEEQYF
D gene: TRBD1
clone size: NA
V gene: TRBV5-1
J gene: TRBJ2-7

CDR3 DNA: TGTGCCAGCAGGGAAGGACAGTCTAAAGAAGCTTTCTTT
CDR3 protein: CASREGQSKEAFF
D gene: NA
clone size: NA
V gene: TRBV28
J gene: TRBJ1-1

CDR3 DNA: TGTGCCAGCAGCGGTGGGACAGAGGAAAAACTGTTTTTT
CDR3 protein: CASSGGTEEKLFF
D gene: TRBD1
clone size: once
V gene: TRBV7-6
J gene: TRBJ1-4

CDR3 DNA: TGTGCCACCAGACAGGGTGGGGCCAACGTCCTGACTTTC
CDR3 protein: CATRQGGANVLTF
D gene: TRBD1
clone size: large
V gene: TRBV19
J gene: TRBJ2-6

CDR3 DNA: TGTGCCAGCAGTGACCACCCGGGACAGGGCTCGGAAGCTTTCTTT
CDR3 protein: CASSDHPGQGSEAFF
D gene: TRBD1
clone size: once
V gene: TRBV25-1
J gene: TRBJ1-1

CDR3 DNA: TGTGCCAGCAGTTTATTGGCAGGGGTTGACGAGCAGTACTTC
CDR3 protein: CASSLLAGVDEQYF
D gene: NA
clone size: NA
V gene: TRBV27
J gene: TRBJ2-7

CDR3 DNA: TGTGCCAGCAGGACAGGGTCGATGAACACCGGGGAGCTGTTTTTT
CDR3 protein: CASRTGSMNTGELFF
D gene: TRBD1
clone size: NA
V gene: TRBV2
J gene: TRBJ2-2

CDR3 DNA: TGTGCCAGCAGCTTCGGAGCGGACTCTATGCAGACCCAGTACTTC
CDR3 protein: CASSFGADSMQTQYF
D gene: NA
clone size: NA
V gene: TRBV7-3
J gene: TRBJ2-5

CDR3 DNA: TGTGCCAGCAGCGATAGTCCCACAGATACGCAGTATTTT
CDR3 protein: CASSDSPTDTQYF
D gene: NA
clone size: NA
V gene: TRBV9
J gene: TRBJ2-3

CDR3 DNA: TGTGCCAGCAGCGACGGACAGGGAGATGGCTACACCTTC
CDR3 protein: CASSDGQGDGYTF
D gene: TRBD1
clone size: NA
V gene: TRBV9
J gene: TRBJ1-2

CDR3 DNA: TGTGCCAGCAGCTTAGAGGCAGGACCCCTCCACTTT
CDR3 protein: CASSLEAGPLHF
D gene: NA
clone size: NA
V gene: TRBV7-9
J gene: TRBJ1-6

CDR3 DNA: TGTGCCAGCAGCTCGGGGACTAGCGGGAAACCGGCCTACGAGCAGTACTTC
CDR3 protein: CASSSGTSGKPAYEQYF
D gene: TRBD2
clone size: NA
V gene: TRBV5-4
J gene: TRBJ2-7

CDR3 DNA: TGTGCCAGCACTATGCCGGGACTTCTATACAATGAGCAGTTCTTC
CDR3 protein: CASTMPGLLYNEQFF
D gene: NA
clone size: once
V gene: TRBV5-6
J gene: TRBJ2-1

CDR3 DNA: TGCAGCGTTGACCCAGAGGGGAACACTGAAGCTTTCTTT
CDR3 protein: CSVDPEGNTEAFF
D gene: NA
clone size: NA
V gene: TRBV29-1
J gene: TRBJ1-1

CDR3 DNA: TGTGCCGCGTCCCCTGTCGGGGAGACCCAGTACTTC
CDR3 protein: CAASPVGETQYF
D gene: NA
clone size: few
V gene: TRBV6-4
J gene: TRBJ2-5

CDR3 DNA: TGTGCCAGCAGCTCAGAGGGTTTAGGCACAGATACGCAGTATTTT
CDR3 protein: CASSSEGLGTDTQYF
D gene: NA
clone size: NA
V gene: TRBV7-9
J gene: TRBJ2-3

CDR3 DNA: TGCGCCAGCTCTTTCTCTCCGGGGGGCTTT
CDR3 protein: CASSFSPGGF
D gene: NA
clone size: NA
V gene: TRBV10-1
J gene: TRBJ1-6